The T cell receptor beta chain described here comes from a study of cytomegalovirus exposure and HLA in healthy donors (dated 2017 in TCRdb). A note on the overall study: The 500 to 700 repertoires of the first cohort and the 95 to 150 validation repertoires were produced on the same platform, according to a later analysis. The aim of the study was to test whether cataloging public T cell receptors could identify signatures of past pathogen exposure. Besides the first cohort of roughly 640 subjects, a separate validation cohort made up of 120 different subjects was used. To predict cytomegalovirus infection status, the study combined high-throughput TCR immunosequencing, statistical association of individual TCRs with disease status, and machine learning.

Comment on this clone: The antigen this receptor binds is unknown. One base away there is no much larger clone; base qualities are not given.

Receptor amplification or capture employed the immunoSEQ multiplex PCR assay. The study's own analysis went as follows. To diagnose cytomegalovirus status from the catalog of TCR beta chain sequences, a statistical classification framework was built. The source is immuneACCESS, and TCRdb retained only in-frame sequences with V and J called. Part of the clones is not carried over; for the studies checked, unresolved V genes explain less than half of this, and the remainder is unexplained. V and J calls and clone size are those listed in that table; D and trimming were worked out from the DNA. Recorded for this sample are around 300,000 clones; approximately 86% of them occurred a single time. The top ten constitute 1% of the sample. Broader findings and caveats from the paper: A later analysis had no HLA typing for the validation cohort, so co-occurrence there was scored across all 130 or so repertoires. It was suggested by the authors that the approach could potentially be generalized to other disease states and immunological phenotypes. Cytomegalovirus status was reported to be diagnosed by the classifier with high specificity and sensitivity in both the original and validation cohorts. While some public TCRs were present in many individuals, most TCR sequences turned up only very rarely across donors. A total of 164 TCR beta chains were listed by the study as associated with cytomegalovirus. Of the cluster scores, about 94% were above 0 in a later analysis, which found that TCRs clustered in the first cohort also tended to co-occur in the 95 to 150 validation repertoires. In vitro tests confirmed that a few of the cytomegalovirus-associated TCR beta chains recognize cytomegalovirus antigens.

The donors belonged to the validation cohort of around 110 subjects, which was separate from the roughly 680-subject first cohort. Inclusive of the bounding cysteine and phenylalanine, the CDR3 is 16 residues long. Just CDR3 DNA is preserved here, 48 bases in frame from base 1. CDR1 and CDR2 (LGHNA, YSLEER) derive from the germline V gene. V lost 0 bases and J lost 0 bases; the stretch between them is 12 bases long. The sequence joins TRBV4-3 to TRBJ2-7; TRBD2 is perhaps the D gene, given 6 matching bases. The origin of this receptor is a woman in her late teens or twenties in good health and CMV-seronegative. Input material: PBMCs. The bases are TGCGCCAGCAGCCAAGATGGGCGGGGTAGCTCCTACGAGCAGTACTTC. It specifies CASSQDGRGSSYEQYF.